This TCR beta chain was obtained from a study of CD8 T cells in ankylosing spondylitis. The CDR3 has 14 residues. Looked up from germline, CDR1 is SEHNR and CDR2 is FQNEAQ (reference sequence). V was shortened by 3 bases and J by 7 bases, with 16 bases between the two germline ends. Generation of TCR beta libraries employed quantitative 5'-RACE incorporating molecular barcodes. Each CDR3 protein is one row after TCRdb ran MiXCR on the 5' RACE reads. Among about 140,000 distinct CDR3 sequences listed, 6% to 8.5% were seen once. This clonotype has more than one count but fewer than ten. Its antigen is not known. The study's findings and limits: Clones tied to disease were said to be significantly enriched in matched ankylosing spondylitis synovial fluid. Peripheral blood samples showed relatively rare disease-linked clones, and these clones were CD8+.

This clonotype was obtained from a female donor with ankylosing spondylitis or in good health (not recorded which). Sample: blood, either unsorted or a sorted T cell fraction (not recorded which). The rearrangement uses TRBV7-9 and TRBJ2-7; possibly TRBD1 or TRBD2 for D (5 bases each). CDR3 sequence: CASSFLGGIEEQYF. In nucleotides, the CDR3 is TGTGCCAGCAGCTTTCTTGGGGGAATAGAAGAGCAGTACTTC.